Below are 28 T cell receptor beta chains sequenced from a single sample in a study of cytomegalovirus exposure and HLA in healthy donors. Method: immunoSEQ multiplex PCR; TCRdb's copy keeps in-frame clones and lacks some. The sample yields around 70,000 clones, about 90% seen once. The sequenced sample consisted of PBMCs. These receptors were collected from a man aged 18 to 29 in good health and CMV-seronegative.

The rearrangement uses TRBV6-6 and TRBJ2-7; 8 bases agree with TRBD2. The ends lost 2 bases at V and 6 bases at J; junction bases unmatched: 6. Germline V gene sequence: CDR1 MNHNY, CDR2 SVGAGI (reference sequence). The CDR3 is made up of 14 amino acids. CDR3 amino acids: CASSYGREGGEQYF. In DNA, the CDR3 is TGTGCCAGCAGTTACGGACGGGAGGGCGGCGAGCAGTACTTC.

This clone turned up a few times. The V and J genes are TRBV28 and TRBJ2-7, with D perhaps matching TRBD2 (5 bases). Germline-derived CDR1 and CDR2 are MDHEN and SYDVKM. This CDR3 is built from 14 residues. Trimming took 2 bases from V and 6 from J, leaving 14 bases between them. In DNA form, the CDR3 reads TGTGCCAGCAGTTTAGCCTTCGGGGTGGCCGAGCAGTACTTC. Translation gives CASSLAFGVAEQYF.

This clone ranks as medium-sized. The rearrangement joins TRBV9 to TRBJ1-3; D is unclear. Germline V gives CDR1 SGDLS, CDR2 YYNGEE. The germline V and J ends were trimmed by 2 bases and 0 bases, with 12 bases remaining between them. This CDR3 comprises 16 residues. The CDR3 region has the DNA TGTGCCAGCAGCGTCGAGGACGGGAGCTCTGGAAACACCATATATTTT. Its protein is CASSVEDGSSGNTIYF. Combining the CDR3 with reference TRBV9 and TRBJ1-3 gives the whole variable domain DSGVTQTPKHLITATGQRVTLRCSPRSGDLSVYWYQQSLDQGLQFLIQYYNGEERAKGNILERFSAQQFPDLHSELNLSSLELGDSALYFCASSVEDGSSGNTIYFGEGSWLTVV.

The chain's CDR3 is CASSPSRGQETQYF. The CDR3 coding sequence is TGTGCCAGCTCACCAAGCAGGGGCCAAGAGACCCAGTACTTC. V gene TRBV18 combines with J gene TRBJ2-5, with D tentatively TRBD1 (6 bases). The V and J ends lost 2 bases and 1 base respectively, with 8 bases between them. Germline CDR1 and CDR2: KGHSH and LQKENI. The CDR3 sequence is 14 residues long. Complete variable domain (other parts from reference TRBV18 and TRBJ2-5): NAGVMQNPRHLVRRRGQEARLRCSPMKGHSHVYWYRQLPEEGLKFMVYLQKENIIDESGMPKERFSAEFPKEGPSILRIQQVVRGDSAAYFCASSPSRGQETQYFGPGTRLLVL.

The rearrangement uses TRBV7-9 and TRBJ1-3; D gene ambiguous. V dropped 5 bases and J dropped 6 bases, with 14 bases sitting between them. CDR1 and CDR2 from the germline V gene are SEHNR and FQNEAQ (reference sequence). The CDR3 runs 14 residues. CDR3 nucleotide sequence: TGTGCCAGCAGCCGAGGTGAAGGATTAAACACCATATATTTT. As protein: CASSRGEGLNTIYF.

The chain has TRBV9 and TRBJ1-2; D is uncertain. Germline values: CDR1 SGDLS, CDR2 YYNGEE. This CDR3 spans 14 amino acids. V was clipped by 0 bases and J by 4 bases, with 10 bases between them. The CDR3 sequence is CASSVDPTVYGYTF. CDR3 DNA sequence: TGTGCCAGCAGCGTAGATCCTACCGTCTATGGCTACACCTTC.

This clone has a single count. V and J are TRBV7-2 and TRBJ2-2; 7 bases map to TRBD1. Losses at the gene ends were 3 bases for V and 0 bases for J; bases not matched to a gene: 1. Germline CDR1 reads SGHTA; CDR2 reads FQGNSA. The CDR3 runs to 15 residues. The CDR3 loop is CASSFGQANTGELFF. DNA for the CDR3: TGTGCCAGCAGCTTTGGACAGGCGAACACCGGGGAGCTGTTTTTT.

This CDR3 reads CASSSGGSNQPQHF. The DNA for the CDR3 is TGTGCCAGCAGCTCAGGGGGTAGCAATCAGCCCCAGCATTTT. The V and J genes are TRBV6-5 and TRBJ1-5; TRBD1 aligns across 7 bases. The CDR3 runs 14 residues. Germline V lookup: CDR1 MNHEY, CDR2 SVGAGI. With V trimmed by 6 bases and J by 0 bases, 2 bases remained unmatched.

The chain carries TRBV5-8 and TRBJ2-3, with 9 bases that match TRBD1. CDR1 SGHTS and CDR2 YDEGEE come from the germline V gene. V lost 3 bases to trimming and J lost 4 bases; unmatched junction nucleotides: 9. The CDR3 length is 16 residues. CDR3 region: CASSSSGTGYSDTQYF. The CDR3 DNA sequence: TGTGCCAGCAGCTCGTCCGGGACAGGGTATTCAGATACGCAGTATTTT.

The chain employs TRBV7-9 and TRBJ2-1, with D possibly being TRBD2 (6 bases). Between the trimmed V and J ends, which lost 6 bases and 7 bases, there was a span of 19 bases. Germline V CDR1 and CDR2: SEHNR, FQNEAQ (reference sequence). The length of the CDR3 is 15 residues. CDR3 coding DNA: TGTGCCAGCAGATTGCAGGGCGGGGTGGTTAATGAGCAGTTCTTC. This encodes CASRLQGGVVNEQFF.

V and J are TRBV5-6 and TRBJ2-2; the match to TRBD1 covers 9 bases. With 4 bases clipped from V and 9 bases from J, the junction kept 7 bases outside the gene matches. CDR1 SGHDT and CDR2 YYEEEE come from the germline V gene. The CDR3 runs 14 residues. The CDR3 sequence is CASSPGTGYRELFF. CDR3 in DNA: TGTGCCAGCAGCCCGGGGACAGGGTACCGGGAGCTGTTTTTT.

The CDR3 sequence: CASRRPAAESYEQYF. DNA of the CDR3: TGCGCCAGCAGACGGCCAGCGGCAGAGTCCTACGAGCAGTACTTC. The chain couples TRBV5-1 to TRBJ2-7; TRBD2 might be the D (5 bases). V lost 5 bases, J lost 1 base, and 16 bases lay in between. Per the germline V gene, CDR1 is SGHRS and CDR2 is YFSETQ. The length of the CDR3 is 15 residues.

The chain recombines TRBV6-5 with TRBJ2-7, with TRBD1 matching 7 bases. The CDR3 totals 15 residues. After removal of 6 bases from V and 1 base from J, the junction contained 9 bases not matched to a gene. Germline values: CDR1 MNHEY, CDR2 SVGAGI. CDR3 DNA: TGTGCCAGCAGGGACTCGGGACAGATATCCTACGAGCAGTACTTC. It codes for CASRDSGQISYEQYF.

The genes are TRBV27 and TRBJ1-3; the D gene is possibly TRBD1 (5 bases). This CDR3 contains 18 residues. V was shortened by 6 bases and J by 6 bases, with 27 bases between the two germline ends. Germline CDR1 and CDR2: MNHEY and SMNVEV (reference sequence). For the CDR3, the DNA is TGTGCCAGCAGACCTTTATCCAAGGGGCAGACGGGAGAAAACACCATATATTTT. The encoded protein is CASRPLSKGQTGENTIYF.

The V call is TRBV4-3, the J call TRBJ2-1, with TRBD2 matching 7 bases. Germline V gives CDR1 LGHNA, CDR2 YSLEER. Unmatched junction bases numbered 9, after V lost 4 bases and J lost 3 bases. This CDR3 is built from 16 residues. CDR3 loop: CASSRQWGRDYNEQFF. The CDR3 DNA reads TGCGCCAGCAGCCGCCAATGGGGGAGGGACTACAATGAGCAGTTCTTC.

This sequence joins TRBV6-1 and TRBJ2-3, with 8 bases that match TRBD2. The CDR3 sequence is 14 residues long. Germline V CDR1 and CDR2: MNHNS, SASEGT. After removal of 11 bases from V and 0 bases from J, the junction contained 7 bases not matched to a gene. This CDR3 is CACATSGSTDTQYF. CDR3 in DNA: TGTGCCTGCGCCACTAGCGGTAGCACAGATACGCAGTATTTT.

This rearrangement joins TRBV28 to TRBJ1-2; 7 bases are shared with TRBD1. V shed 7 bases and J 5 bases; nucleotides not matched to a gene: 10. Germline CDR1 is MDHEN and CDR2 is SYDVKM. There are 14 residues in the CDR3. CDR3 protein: CASIPDRVSYGYTF. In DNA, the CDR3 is TGTGCCAGCATTCCTGACAGGGTTAGTTATGGCTACACCTTC.

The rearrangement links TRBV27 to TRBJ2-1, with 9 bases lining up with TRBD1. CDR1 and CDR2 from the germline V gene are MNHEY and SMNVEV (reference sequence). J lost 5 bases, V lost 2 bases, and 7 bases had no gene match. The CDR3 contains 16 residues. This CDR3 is CASSLDRDRVNNEQFF. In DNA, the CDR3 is TGTGCCAGCAGTTTAGACAGGGACAGGGTGAACAATGAGCAGTTCTTC.

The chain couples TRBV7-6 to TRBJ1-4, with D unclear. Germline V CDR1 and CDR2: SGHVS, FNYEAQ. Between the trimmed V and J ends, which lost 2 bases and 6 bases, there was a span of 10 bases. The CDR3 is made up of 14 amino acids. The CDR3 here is CASSLSLKYEKLFF. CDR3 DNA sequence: TGTGCCAGCAGCTTAAGCCTTAAGTATGAAAAACTGTTTTTT.

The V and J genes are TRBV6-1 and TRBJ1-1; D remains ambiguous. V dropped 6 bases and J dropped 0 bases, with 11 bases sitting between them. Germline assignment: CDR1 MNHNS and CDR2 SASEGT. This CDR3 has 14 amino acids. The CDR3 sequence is CASSDLTVNTEAFF. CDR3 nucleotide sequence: TGTGCCAGCAGCGACCTAACAGTGAACACTGAAGCTTTCTTT.

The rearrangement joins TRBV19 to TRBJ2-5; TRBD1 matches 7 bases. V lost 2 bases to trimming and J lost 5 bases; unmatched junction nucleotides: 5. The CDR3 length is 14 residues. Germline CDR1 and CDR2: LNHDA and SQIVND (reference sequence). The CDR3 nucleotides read TGTGCCAGTAGTATAAGGGGGCGCGGGGAGACCCAGTACTTC. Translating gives CASSIRGRGETQYF.

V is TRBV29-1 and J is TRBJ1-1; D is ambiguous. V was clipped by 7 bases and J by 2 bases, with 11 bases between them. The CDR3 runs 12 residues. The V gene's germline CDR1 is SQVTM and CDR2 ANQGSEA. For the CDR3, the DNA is TGCAGCGCCGGGAGCGGAAACACTGAAGCTTTCTTT. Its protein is CSAGSGNTEAFF.

The CDR3 DNA reads TGTGCCAGCAGTTTAACCTCCCCGGGACAGGGTTCCCCTTGGCCCCAGCATTTT. Residues: CASSLTSPGQGSPWPQHF. This chain connects TRBV27 to TRBJ1-5, with TRBD1 matching 9 bases. CDR1 and CDR2 (germline): MNHEY, SMNVEV (reference sequence). The junction had 17 bases not matched to a gene; V was cut back by 2 bases and J by 9 bases. CDR3 length: 18 residues.

The CDR3 DNA reads TGTGCCAGCAGTTTACTGACTAGCGGGAGAACTGGGGAGGATGAGCAGTTCTTC. Translation gives CASSLLTSGRTGEDEQFF. V usage is TRBV28 and J usage is TRBJ2-1; 12 bases are shared with TRBD2. There are 18 residues in the CDR3. Unmatched junction bases numbered 13, after V lost 2 bases and J lost 8 bases. Looked up from germline, CDR1 is MDHEN and CDR2 is SYDVKM.

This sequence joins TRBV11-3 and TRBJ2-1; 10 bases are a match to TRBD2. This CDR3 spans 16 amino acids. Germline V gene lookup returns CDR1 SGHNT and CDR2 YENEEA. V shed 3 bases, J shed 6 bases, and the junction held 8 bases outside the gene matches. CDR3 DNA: TGTGCCAGCAGCTTGGCTCTAGCGGGAGTCCGCAATGAGCAGTTCTTC. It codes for CASSLALAGVRNEQFF.

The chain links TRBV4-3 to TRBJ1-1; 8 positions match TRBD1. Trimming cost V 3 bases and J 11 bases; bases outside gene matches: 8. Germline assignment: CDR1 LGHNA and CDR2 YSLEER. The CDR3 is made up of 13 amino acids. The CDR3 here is CASSQDRGQAAFF. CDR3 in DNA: TGCGCCAGCAGCCAGGATCGGGGACAGGCGGCTTTCTTT.

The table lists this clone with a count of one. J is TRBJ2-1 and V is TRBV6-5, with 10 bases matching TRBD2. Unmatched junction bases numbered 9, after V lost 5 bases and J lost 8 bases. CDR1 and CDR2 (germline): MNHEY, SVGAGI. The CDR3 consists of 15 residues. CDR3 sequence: CASSPTSGAGDEQFF. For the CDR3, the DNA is TGTGCCAGCAGTCCCACTAGCGGGGCCGGGGATGAGCAGTTCTTC.

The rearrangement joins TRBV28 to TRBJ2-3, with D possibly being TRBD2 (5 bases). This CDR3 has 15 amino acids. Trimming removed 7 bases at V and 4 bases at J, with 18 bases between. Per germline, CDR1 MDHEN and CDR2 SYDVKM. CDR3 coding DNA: TGTGCCAGCATCTTAGGGAGTCTTAGCGCAGATACGCAGTATTTT. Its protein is CASILGSLSADTQYF. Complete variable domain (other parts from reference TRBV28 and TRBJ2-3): DVKVTQSSRYLVKRTGEKVFLECVQDMDHENMFWYRQDPGLGLRLIYFSYDVKMKEKGDIPEGYSVSREKKERFSLILESASTNQTSMYLCASILGSLSADTQYFGPGTRLTVL.